The rows below give T cell receptor beta chains drawn from one sample of a study of blood T cells in healthy people across ages. TCRdb re-called the 5' RACE reads with MiXCR, one entry per CDR3 protein. The data show about 930,000 distinct CDR3 sequences, with under 35% seen just once and 9.5% to 13% held by the top ten. A further study also used this sample, focusing on T cells of mothers and their children.

The source material was blood. The receptors were sampled from a woman aged 40 to 50 in good health. The CDR3 runs from the conserved cysteine through the conserved F or W. A D gene is named only where the DNA matches it firmly. Rows give clone size only sometimes, using once, few, many, or a class for an expanded clone.

size: .; V: TRBV9; D: .; J: TRBJ1-4; DNA: TGTGCCAGCAGCGTAGCGGGGCGCGGTGAAAAACTGTTTTTT; CDR3: CASSVAGRGEKLFF
size: .; V: TRBV3-1; D: .; J: TRBJ2-1; DNA: TGTGCCAACAGCCAAATCGGGCAGGAGGCCTACAATGAGCAGTTCTTC; CDR3: CANSQIGQEAYNEQFF
size: .; V: TRBV29-1; D: TRBD1; J: TRBJ1-4; DNA: TGCAGCGGACGACAGGGACAGGCTGAAAAACTGTTTTTT; CDR3: CSGRQGQAEKLFF
size: many; V: TRBV9; D: .; J: TRBJ2-7; DNA: TGTGCCAGCAGCGTAGACTCAGGGGCCTACGAGCAGTACTTC; CDR3: CASSVDSGAYEQYF
size: few; V: TRBV20-1; D: TRBD2; J: TRBJ2-3; DNA: TGCAGTGCTATACGGACTAGCGAAGGAGATGCGCAGTATTTT; CDR3: CSAIRTSEGDAQYF
size: .; V: TRBV9; D: TRBD1; J: TRBJ2-3; DNA: TGTGCCAGCAGCCGGACAGGGGTCACACTAATCACAGATACGCAGGATTTT; CDR3: CASSRTGVTLITDTQDF
size: few; V: TRBV6-4; D: .; J: TRBJ2-6; DNA: TGTGCCAGCAGTGACTCAGGGTTAGGGGCCAACGTCCCGACTTTC; CDR3: CASSDSGLGANVPTF
size: few; V: TRBV20-1; D: TRBD2; J: TRBJ2-1; DNA: TGCAGTGCTTGGGGTAGCGGGGGGAACAATGAGCAGTTCTTC; CDR3: CSAWGSGGNNEQFF
size: many; V: TRBV6-5; D: TRBD2; J: TRBJ2-5; DNA: TGTGCCAGCTTGACGGTGGTAGCTAGCGGGGGGAAGAAGAGGACCCAGTACTTC; CDR3: CASLTVVASGGKKRTQYF
size: .; V: TRBV7-2; D: .; J: TRBJ2-5; DNA: TGTGCCAGCAGCTCAAGGGACGGGCGGGAGACCCAGTACTTC; CDR3: CASSSRDGRETQYF
size: many; V: TRBV7-6; D: .; J: TRBJ2-3; DNA: TGTGCCAGCAGCTGGGGCGGGGGCACAGATACGCAGTATTTT; CDR3: CASSWGGGTDTQYF
size: .; V: TRBV14; D: .; J: TRBJ1-6; DNA: TGTGCCAGCAGCCGAGGAGGCAATTCACCCCTCCACTTT; CDR3: CASSRGGNSPLHF
size: many; V: TRBV29-1; D: TRBD1; J: TRBJ2-7; DNA: TGCAGCGTTGAGTGGAGGACAGGGAACCAGGAGCAGTACTTC; CDR3: CSVEWRTGNQEQYF
size: .; V: TRBV14; D: TRBD1; J: TRBJ2-2; DNA: TGTGCCAGCAGCCAGAGCTCGGACAGGGACACCGGGGAGCTGTTTTTT; CDR3: CASSQSSDRDTGELFF
size: .; V: TRBV9; D: TRBD2; J: TRBJ2-7; DNA: TGTGCCAGCGGGCGGGGGGGGACTAGCGGCGAGCAGTACTTC; CDR3: CASGRGGTSGEQYF
size: few; V: TRBV10-3; D: .; J: TRBJ1-3; DNA: TGTGCCATCAGGGACAGATCCGGAAACACCATATATTTT; CDR3: CAIRDRSGNTIYF
size: few; V: TRBV6-6; D: .; J: TRBJ1-5; DNA: TGTGCCAGCAACTCCCTCCCAAGGGAGGATCAGCCCCAGCATTTT; CDR3: CASNSLPREDQPQHF
size: many; V: TRBV9; D: .; J: TRBJ2-7; DNA: TGTGCCAGCAGCGTAGACGGAACCGATATCAAGCAGTACTTC; CDR3: CASSVDGTDIKQYF
size: .; V: TRBV29-1; D: .; J: TRBJ2-1; DNA: TGCAGCGTCTCAGGCCTTGTTCGTGGCAATGAGCAGTTCTTC; CDR3: CSVSGLVRGNEQFF
size: few; V: TRBV4-1; D: TRBD1; J: TRBJ1-1; DNA: TGCGCCAGCAGCCAAGAACGGACAGGTGGACGGACTGAAGCTTTCTTT; CDR3: CASSQERTGGRTEAFF
size: .; V: TRBV18; D: TRBD2; J: TRBJ2-2; DNA: TGTGCCAGCTCACCAAGAAGCGGGGCTCAGAACACCGGGGAGCTGTTTTTT; CDR3: CASSPRSGAQNTGELFF
size: .; V: TRBV14; D: .; J: TRBJ1-1; DNA: TGTGCCAGCAGCCAAGGCGGAGTGGCTGAAGCTTTCTTT; CDR3: CASSQGGVAEAFF
size: .; V: TRBV6-1; D: TRBD2; J: TRBJ2-1; DNA: TGTGCCAGCAGTGAAGAGGTGCGGGGGAGGTACAATGAGCAGTTCTTC; CDR3: CASSEEVRGRYNEQFF
size: .; V: TRBV20-1; D: TRBD1; J: TRBJ1-1; DNA: TGCAGTGCTAGGTCGAGGGGGCGGAGTGAAGCTTTCTTT; CDR3: CSARSRGRSEAFF
size: few; V: TRBV5-1; D: TRBD2; J: TRBJ2-3; DNA: TGCGCCAGCAGCTTTGGGACTAGCAAAACAGATACGCAGTATTTT; CDR3: CASSFGTSKTDTQYF
size: .; V: TRBV7-8; D: .; J: TRBJ2-7; DNA: TGTGCCACGGGGGAATACTCCTACGAGCAGTACTTC; CDR3: CATGEYSYEQYF
size: .; V: TRBV12-3/TRBV12-4; D: .; J: TRBJ1-5; DNA: TGTGCCAGCAGTTTAGGTGACAGACCCAATCAGCCCCAGCATTTT; CDR3: CASSLGDRPNQPQHF
size: .; V: TRBV29-1; D: TRBD2; J: TRBJ2-1; DNA: TGCAGCGGGGTAGCGGGGCTGGGGGATGAGCAGTTCTTC; CDR3: CSGVAGLGDEQFF
size: .; V: TRBV19; D: .; J: TRBJ1-5; DNA: TGTGCCAGTAGTCCAGACCGCACCGGTGTTCAGCCCCAGCATTTT; CDR3: CASSPDRTGVQPQHF
size: many; V: TRBV7-9; D: TRBD1; J: TRBJ2-7; DNA: TGTGCCAGCAGCACGGGGACAGAGAGCTCCTACGAGCAGTACTTC; CDR3: CASSTGTESSYEQYF
size: few; V: TRBV12-3/TRBV12-4; D: TRBD1; J: TRBJ1-5; DNA: TGTGCCAGCAGTTTACCCCAGGGGGGGGGTAATCAGCCCCAGCATTTT; CDR3: CASSLPQGGGNQPQHF
size: .; V: TRBV20-1; D: TRBD2; J: TRBJ2-5; DNA: TGCAGTGCTCTCTGCCGGGGGGGCCGTGAGACCCAGTACTTC; CDR3: CSALCRGGRETQYF
size: .; V: TRBV10-3; D: TRBD2; J: TRBJ2-5; DNA: TGTGCCATCAGTGACCAAACTGGGGGGCTAGCGGGGCCCCAAGAGACCCAGTACTTC; CDR3: CAISDQTGGLAGPQETQYF